This T cell receptor (beta chain) was sequenced during a study of radiation and T cells in renal cell carcinoma. Whole-study context: Nephrectomy followed 15 Gy stereotactic body radiation by 4 weeks.

Study-level results: No pretreatment tumor biopsies were available for baseline clonotypes.

CDR1 SGHNT and CDR2 YYREEE come from the germline V gene (reference sequence). Trimming shortened V by 0 bases and J by 6 bases, and 13 bases separated the two germline ends. The CDR3 consists of 15 residues. Stated time point: blood 2 weeks post-SBRT. The sample's treatment: 15 Gy SBRT to primary tumor, nephrectomy 4 weeks later. Radiation-treated patients gave blood at baseline, week 2 and week 4. Concerning this clone itself: The antigen remains undetermined.

The table came from immunoSEQ multiplex PCR; TCRdb's copy has only in-frame clones and leaves some out. The sample includes approximately 49,000 clones, around three quarters of them seen just once. This material consisted of blood, taken from a patient whose treatment included radiotherapy and nephrectomy. The clonotype was recovered from a woman between 65 and 79 years old with renal cell carcinoma. The rearrangement joins TRBV5-4 to TRBJ2-1; no clear D. CDR3 nucleotide sequence: TGTGCCAGCAGCTTGGTTGGCCCAGTTAGCAATGAGCAGTTCTTC. This sequence encodes CASSLVGPVSNEQFF.